The entry that follows covers one TCR beta chain sequence. This specimen comes from a study of blood T cell repertoires in COVID-19. Study at large: Sites across the United States, Italy and Spain contributed samples from acute and convalescent COVID-19. PBMCs, B-cell-depleted T cells, or T cells provided the cDNA or gDNA that made up the material.

Here immunoSEQ multiplex PCR was the method, and the copy in TCRdb shows in-frame clones only, minus some. The repertoire has approximately 150,000 clones, approximately 84% of them found once; the top ten carry roughly 1.2%. Study members were between about 18 and 100 years old and lived in some 22 US regions. Membership in each cohort depended on participant-reported clinical history. The length of the CDR3 is 15 residues. J lost 1 base, V lost 2 bases, and 5 bases had no gene match. CDR1 is MRHNA, CDR2 SNTAGT, per germline. The receptor was isolated from a human donor with acute COVID-19. The donor label of this sample is uncertain. J is TRBJ2-7 and V is TRBV6-4; 7 bases agree with TRBD2. Sequences were obtained from PBMCs or T cells enriched from blood (not recorded which). The CDR3 region has the DNA TGTGCCAGCAGTGACAGGGACTATCTTTCCTACGAGCAGTACTTC. It encodes CASSDRDYLSYEQYF.